This T cell receptor beta chain was identified during a study of blood T cell repertoires in COVID-19. TCRdb's table, derived via immunoSEQ multiplex PCR, lists solely in-frame clones and lacks some. The sample includes about 260,000 clones, about 90% of them seen just once. V was clipped by 0 bases and J by 4 bases; unmatched bases: 4. The CDR3 has 16 amino acids. In germline, CDR1 is SGHRS, CDR2 YFSETQ. This receptor was taken from a woman in her 40s who had recovered from COVID-19. The sample comprised peripheral blood. The chain joins TRBV5-1 to TRBJ2-1, with 10 nucleotides matching TRBD2. The CDR3 here is CASSLAPSGGYNEQFF. The CDR3 nucleotides read TGCGCCAGCAGCTTGGCCCCTAGCGGGGGATACAATGAGCAGTTCTTC.